These T cell receptor beta chains were read from a single sample in a study of shared clonotypes between healthy human individuals. Assay used: immunoSEQ multiplex PCR; TCRdb lists only in-frame clones, some missing. The repertoire holds about 870,000 clones, with over 90% as singletons. The sample taken for sequencing was naive CD8+ T cells sorted from blood. These receptors originate from a man aged 30 to 39 in good health. CDR3s include the opening cysteine and the closing phenylalanine or tryptophan. The D gene is left open where the match is weak. The size field is filled for only some rows; it gives once, few, many or a size class.

v_gene	j_gene	abundance	d_gene	CDR3nt	CDR3aa
TRBV5-1	TRBJ2-3	-	-	TGCGCCAGCAGCTTGAGTTTGGGAGGTGATAGCACAGATACGCAGTATTTT	CASSLSLGGDSTDTQYF
TRBV5-4	TRBJ2-7	-	TRBD2	TGTGCCAGCAGCCCGGCCGGGACTAGCGTTTCCTACGAGCAGTACTTC	CASSPAGTSVSYEQYF
TRBV29-1	TRBJ2-3	-	TRBD2	TGCAGCGTCCCTAGCGGGACCACAGATACGCAGTATTTT	CSVPSGTTDTQYF
TRBV27	TRBJ2-1	-	TRBD2	TGTGCCAGCAGTTTGAATAGCGGGAAGTACAATGAGCAGTTCTTC	CASSLNSGKYNEQFF
TRBV7-9	TRBJ2-7	-	TRBD2	TGTGCCAGCAGCTTAGGGTGGGCGGGAGAGAAACGCGAGCAGTACTTC	CASSLGWAGEKREQYF
TRBV7-9	TRBJ2-7	-	TRBD2	TGTGCCAGCAGCTTTAGCGGGAGAATGAGCTACGAGCAGTACTTC	CASSFSGRMSYEQYF
TRBV5-1	TRBJ2-1	-	TRBD2	TGCGCCAGCAGCTTATGGGACTCCAGCGGGAGGGTCGGATCCTACAATGAGCAGTTCTTC	CASSLWDSSGRVGSYNEQFF
TRBV5-1	TRBJ1-1	-	TRBD1	TGCGCCAGCAGCTTGGATGGTCCGACAGGGGGTGGAATGAACACTGAAGCTTTCTTT	CASSLDGPTGGGMNTEAFF
TRBV7-2	TRBJ2-3	once	-	TGTGCCAGCAGCCCGAGACCGTGGGATTCCACAGATACGCAGTATTTT	CASSPRPWDSTDTQYF
TRBV4-1	TRBJ2-1	-	-	TGCGCCAGCAGCCAAGTTCTAGTCTATGAGCAGTTCTTC	CASSQVLVYEQFF
TRBV27	TRBJ2-1	-	-	TGTGCCAGCAGTACCCTTCCGCCCGCTGAGCAGTTCTTC	CASSTLPPAEQFF
TRBV9	TRBJ2-7	-	-	TGTGCCAGCAGCGTCGGACAAACATCCTACGAGCAGTACTTC	CASSVGQTSYEQYF
TRBV6-5	TRBJ2-1	-	-	TGTGCCAGCAGTTACTCCCTAGCTAGCAATGAGCAGTTCTTC	CASSYSLASNEQFF
TRBV5-6	TRBJ1-1	-	-	TGTGCCAGCAGCTTTGGGGCAGGGTCCGAAGCTTTCTTT	CASSFGAGSEAFF
TRBV11-2	TRBJ2-1	-	-	TGTGCCAGCAGCTTTTCGGCCAGGGGTGCATACAATGAGCAGTTCTTC	CASSFSARGAYNEQFF
TRBV7-7	TRBJ2-2	-	TRBD2	TGTGCTAGCAGCCGGAGCGGGGGGAGGTTCACCGGGGAGCTGTTTTTT	CASSRSGGRFTGELFF
TRBV27	TRBJ2-7	-	TRBD2	TGTGCCAGCAGTTCACCGGCTAGCGGGAACCCCGGCTACGAGCAGTACTTC	CASSSPASGNPGYEQYF
TRBV5-5	TRBJ2-3	-	TRBD2	TGTGCCAGCAGCTTGGTAACTAGCGGGAGCCCAGATACGCAGTATTTT	CASSLVTSGSPDTQYF
TRBV9	TRBJ2-1	-	TRBD1	TGTGCCAGCAGCACCTGGACAGGACGCAATGAGCAGTTCTTC	CASSTWTGRNEQFF
TRBV7-9	TRBJ2-7	once	-	TGTGCCAGCAGCTCCAGCTCCTACGAGCAGTACTTC	CASSSSSYEQYF
TRBV6-6	TRBJ2-1	-	-	TGTGCCAGCAACACAGGGATCGCCAATGAGCAGTTCTTC	CASNTGIANEQFF
TRBV4-3	TRBJ1-1	-	TRBD1	TGCGCCAGCAGCCAAGATTGGAGGATGCAGGGGGACAGTGAAGCTTTCTTT	CASSQDWRMQGDSEAFF
TRBV7-6	TRBJ2-1	-	-	TGTGCCAGCAGCCTAGCGACCTTCTCCTACAATGAGCAGTTCTTC	CASSLATFSYNEQFF
TRBV28	TRBJ2-2	-	-	TGTGCCAGCAGTTTTGGATCCGGGGAGCTGTTTTTT	CASSFGSGELFF
TRBV7-9	TRBJ2-2	-	-	TGTGCCAGCAAAGAGGTGACGAACACCGGGGAGCTGTTTTTT	CASKEVTNTGELFF
TRBV6-5	TRBJ1-3	-	-	TGTGCCTCTTCGGAAGGAAACACCATATATTTT	CASSEGNTIYF
TRBV27	TRBJ2-7	-	-	TGTGCCAGCAGTCCGGCGGGGTACGAGCAGTACTTC	CASSPAGYEQYF
TRBV19	TRBJ2-7	once	TRBD1	TGTGCCAGTAGTTTGGACAGGGGGCCCTACGAGCAGTACTTC	CASSLDRGPYEQYF
TRBV7-9	TRBJ2-1	-	TRBD2	TGTGCCAGCAGCTTAACTAGCGGGAGATTATACAATGAGCAGTTCTTC	CASSLTSGRLYNEQFF
TRBV5-1	TRBJ2-1	-	TRBD2	TGCGCCAGCAGCTTTAGACTAGCGGGAGGGTCCTACAATGAGCAGTTCTTC	CASSFRLAGGSYNEQFF
TRBV7-8	TRBJ2-4	-	TRBD1	TGTGCCAGCAGCCCAAGACAGGGCAGCATTCAGTACTTC	CASSPRQGSIQYF
TRBV15	TRBJ1-2	-	TRBD1	TGTGCCACCAGCAATACGGACAGGTACGGCTACACCTTC	CATSNTDRYGYTF
TRBV9	TRBJ2-7	-	-	TGTGCCAGCAGTCCCTTTGGGACCCCGAGCTCCTACGAGCAGTACTTC	CASSPFGTPSSYEQYF
TRBV2	TRBJ2-1	-	TRBD1	TGTGCCAGCCGGGACAGGTACAATGAGCAGTTCTTC	CASRDRYNEQFF
TRBV28	TRBJ1-1	-	TRBD1	TGTGCCAGCAGTCTGACAGGGGGCCCTGAAGCTTTCTTT	CASSLTGGPEAFF
TRBV19	TRBJ2-7	-	-	TGTGCCAGTAGTACCACCGCCAGGCGGTATCCCTACGAGCAGTACTTC	CASSTTARRYPYEQYF
TRBV19	TRBJ2-3	-	-	TGTGCCAGTAGTGAGCAGGGCCTGCCGACAGATACGCAGTATTTT	CASSEQGLPTDTQYF
TRBV7-9	TRBJ2-1	many	TRBD2	TGTGCCAGCAGCTTAGGTAGCGGGAGACTAAATGAGCAGTTCTTC	CASSLGSGRLNEQFF
TRBV27	TRBJ2-5	once	-	TGTGCCAGCAGTTTATGGAGGGGGGAGACCCAGTACTTC	CASSLWRGETQYF
TRBV11-2	TRBJ2-7	-	TRBD1	TGTGCCAGCAGCTTCCTACACACAGGGGCCTACGAGCAGTACTTC	CASSFLHTGAYEQYF
TRBV7-6	TRBJ2-2	-	TRBD1	TGTGCCAGCAGCTTAAGGGACAGAAGCTGGACCGGGGAGCTGTTTTTT	CASSLRDRSWTGELFF
TRBV11-2	TRBJ2-2	-	-	TGTGCCAGCAGCTTAGTTAACAGGGACACCGGGGAGCTGTTTTTT	CASSLVNRDTGELFF
TRBV19	TRBJ2-3	-	TRBD2	TGTGCCAGCACGCCAGGCGGGGGGAGGGTCACAGATACGCAGTATTTT	CASTPGGGRVTDTQYF